This TCR beta chain was obtained from a study of blood T cell repertoires in COVID-19. On the study more broadly: Spain, Italy and the United States supplied samples that represented acute and convalescent COVID-19. T cells, B-cell-depleted T cells, or PBMCs provided the cDNA or gDNA that served as material.

Only in-frame clones appear in the TCRdb table, and some are missing; sequencing was by immunoSEQ multiplex PCR. The table lists a few hundred thousand clones, 70% to 90% of them singletons. The CDR3 runs to 14 residues. Germline V lookup: CDR1 SGHVT, CDR2 SQSDAQ. V shed 8 bases and J shed 8 bases, with 18 bases lying between them. Exposed enrollees encountered a COVID-19 case at some point within 2 weeks before study entry. The specimen was PBMCs or T cells enriched from blood (not recorded which). This receptor was taken from a woman aged 45-59 years who had been exposed to COVID-19. The chain uses TRBV7-4 and TRBJ2-2, with D possibly matching TRBD1 (6 bases). CDR3 loop: CASWGTRASGELFF. The CDR3 coding sequence is TGTGCCAGCTGGGGGACACGAGCATCTGGGGAGCTGTTTTTT.